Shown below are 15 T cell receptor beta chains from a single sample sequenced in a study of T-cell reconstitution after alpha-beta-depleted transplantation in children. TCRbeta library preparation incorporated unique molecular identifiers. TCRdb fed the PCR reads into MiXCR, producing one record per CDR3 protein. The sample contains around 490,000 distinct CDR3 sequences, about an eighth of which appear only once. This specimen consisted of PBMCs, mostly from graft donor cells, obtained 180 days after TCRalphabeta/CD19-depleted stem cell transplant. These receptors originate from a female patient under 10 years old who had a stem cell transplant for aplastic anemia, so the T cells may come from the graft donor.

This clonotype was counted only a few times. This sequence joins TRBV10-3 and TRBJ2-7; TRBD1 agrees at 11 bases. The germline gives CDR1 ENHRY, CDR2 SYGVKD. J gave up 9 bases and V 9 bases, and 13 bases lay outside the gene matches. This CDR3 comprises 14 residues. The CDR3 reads CAIQAGPGTGGQYF. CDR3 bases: TGTGCCATACAAGCAGGACCCGGGACAGGGGGGCAGTACTTC.

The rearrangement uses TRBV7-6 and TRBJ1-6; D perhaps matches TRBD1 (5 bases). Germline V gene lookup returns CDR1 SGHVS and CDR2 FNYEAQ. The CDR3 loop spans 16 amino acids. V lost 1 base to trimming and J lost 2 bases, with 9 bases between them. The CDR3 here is CASSLDRGAYNSPLHF. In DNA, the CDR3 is TGTGCCAGCAGCTTAGATCGGGGGGCCTATAATTCACCCCTCCACTTT.

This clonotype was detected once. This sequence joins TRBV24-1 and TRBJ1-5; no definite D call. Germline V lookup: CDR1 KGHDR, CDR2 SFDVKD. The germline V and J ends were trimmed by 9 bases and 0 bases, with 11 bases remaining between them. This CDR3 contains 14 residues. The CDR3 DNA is TGTGCCACCCAGGACGGTTATAGCAATCAGCCCCAGCATTTT. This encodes CATQDGYSNQPQHF.

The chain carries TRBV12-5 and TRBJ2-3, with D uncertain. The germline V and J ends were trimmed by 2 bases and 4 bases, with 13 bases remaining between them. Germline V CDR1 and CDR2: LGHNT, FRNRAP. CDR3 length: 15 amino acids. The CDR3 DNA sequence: TGTGCTAGTGGTTTGTTTCCCGAGCGCCCAGATACGCAGTATTTT. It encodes CASGLFPERPDTQYF. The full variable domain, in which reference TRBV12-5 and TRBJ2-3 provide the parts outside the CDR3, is DARVTQTPRHKVTEMGQEVTMRCQPILGHNTVFWYRQTMMQGLELLAYFRNRAPLDDSGMPKDRFSAEMPDATLATLKIQPSEPRDSAVYFCASGLFPERPDTQYFGPGTRLTVL.

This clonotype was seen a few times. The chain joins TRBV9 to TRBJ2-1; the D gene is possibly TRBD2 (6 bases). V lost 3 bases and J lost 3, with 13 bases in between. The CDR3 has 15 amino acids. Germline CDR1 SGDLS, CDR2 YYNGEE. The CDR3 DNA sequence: TGTGCCAGCAGCGGGGGACTTCCCGGCTACAATGAGCAGTTCTTC. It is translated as CASSGGLPGYNEQFF.

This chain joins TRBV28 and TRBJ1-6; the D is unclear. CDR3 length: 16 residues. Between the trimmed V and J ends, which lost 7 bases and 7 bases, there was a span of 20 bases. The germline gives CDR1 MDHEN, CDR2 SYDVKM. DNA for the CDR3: TGTGCCAGCACAAGGTCCGATGCGATACCCAATTCACCCCTCCACTTT. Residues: CASTRSDAIPNSPLHF.

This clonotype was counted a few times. This chain's CDR3 is CSGDRGTETQYF. Written as DNA, the CDR3 is TGCAGCGGAGACAGGGGAACAGAGACCCAGTACTTC. The rearrangement uses TRBV29-1 and TRBJ2-5, with 8 bases identical to TRBD1. In germline, CDR1 is SQVTM, CDR2 ANQGSEA. With 7 bases clipped from V and 4 bases from J, the junction kept 5 bases outside the gene matches. The CDR3 length is 12 residues.

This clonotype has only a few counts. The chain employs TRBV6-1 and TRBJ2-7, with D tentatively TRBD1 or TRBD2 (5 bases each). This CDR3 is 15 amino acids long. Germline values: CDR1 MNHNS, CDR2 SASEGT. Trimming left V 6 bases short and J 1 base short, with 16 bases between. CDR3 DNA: TGTGCCAGCAGCCCCGTCGGGACGATATCCTACGAGCAGTACTTC. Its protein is CASSPVGTISYEQYF.

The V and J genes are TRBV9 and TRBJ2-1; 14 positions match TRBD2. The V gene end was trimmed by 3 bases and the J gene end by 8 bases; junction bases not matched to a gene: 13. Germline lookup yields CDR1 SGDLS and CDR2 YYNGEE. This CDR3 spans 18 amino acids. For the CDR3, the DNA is TGTGCCAGCAGCGGACCGCCGGGACTAGCGGGAGAGGCATATGAGCAGTTCTTC. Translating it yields CASSGPPGLAGEAYEQFF.

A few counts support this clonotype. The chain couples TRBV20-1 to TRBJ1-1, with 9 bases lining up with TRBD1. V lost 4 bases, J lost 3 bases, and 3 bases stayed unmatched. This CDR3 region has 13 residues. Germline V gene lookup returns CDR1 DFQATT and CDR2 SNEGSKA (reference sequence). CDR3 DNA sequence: TGCAGTGCTATGAACAGGGGGCACACTGAAGCTTTCTTT. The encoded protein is CSAMNRGHTEAFF.

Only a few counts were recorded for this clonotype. This CDR3 reads CASSPRGFGYEQYF. In nucleotides, the CDR3 is TGTGCCAGCAGTCCCCGGGGGTTTGGCTACGAGCAGTACTTC. The rearrangement joins TRBV12-3 or TRBV12-4 to TRBJ2-7; perhaps TRBD2 as D (6 bases). The germline V and J ends were trimmed by 5 bases and 3 bases, with 14 bases remaining between them. This CDR3 is 14 amino acids long.

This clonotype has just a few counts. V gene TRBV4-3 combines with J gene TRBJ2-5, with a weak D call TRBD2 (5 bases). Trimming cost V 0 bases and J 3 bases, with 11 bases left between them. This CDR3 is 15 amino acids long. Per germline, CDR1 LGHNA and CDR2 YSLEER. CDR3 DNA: TGCGCCAGCAGCCAAGAAGCGGCCCCGGAAGAGACCCAGTACTTC. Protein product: CASSQEAAPEETQYF.

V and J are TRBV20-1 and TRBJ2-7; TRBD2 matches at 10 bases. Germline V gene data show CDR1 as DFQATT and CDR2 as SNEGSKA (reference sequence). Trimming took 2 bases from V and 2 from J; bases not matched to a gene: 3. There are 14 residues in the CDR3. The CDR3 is CSARTSGVPYEQYF. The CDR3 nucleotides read TGCAGTGCTAGAACTAGCGGGGTCCCCTACGAGCAGTACTTC.

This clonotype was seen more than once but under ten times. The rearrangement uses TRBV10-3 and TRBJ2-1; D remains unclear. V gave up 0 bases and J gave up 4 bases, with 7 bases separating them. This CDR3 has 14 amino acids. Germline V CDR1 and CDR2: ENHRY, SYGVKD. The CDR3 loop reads CAISESEMYNEQFF. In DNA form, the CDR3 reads TGTGCCATCAGTGAGTCAGAGATGTACAATGAGCAGTTCTTC.

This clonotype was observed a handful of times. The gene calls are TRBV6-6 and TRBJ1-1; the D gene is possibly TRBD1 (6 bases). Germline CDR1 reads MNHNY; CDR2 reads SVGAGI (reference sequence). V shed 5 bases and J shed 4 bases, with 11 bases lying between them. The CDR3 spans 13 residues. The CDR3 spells CASSAGESTEAFF. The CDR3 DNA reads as TGTGCCAGCAGTGCAGGGGAATCCACTGAAGCTTTCTTT.